What follows are 4 T cell receptor beta chains derived from one specimen sequenced in a study of blood T cells in healthy people across ages. A sample-barcoded 5' primer and a J-beta primer mix were used in a second PCR of about 7 to 11 cycles. In TCRdb, the 5' RACE reads were re-called with MiXCR into one record per CDR3 protein. The table records roughly 730,000 distinct CDR3 sequences, roughly three fifths of them present only once. The sample taken for sequencing was blood. These TCRs come from a man aged 40-50 years in good health.

The gene calls are TRBV6-1 and TRBJ2-1, with TRBD2 matching over 8 bases. CDR3 length: 16 residues. V lost 0 bases and J lost 4; bases outside the gene matches: 5. Germline lookup yields CDR1 MNHNS and CDR2 SASEGT. The chain's CDR3 is CASSEAAGGGYNEQFF. DNA of the CDR3: TGTGCCAGCAGTGAAGCTGCGGGGGGAGGGTACAATGAGCAGTTCTTC.

The V and J genes are TRBV6-6 and TRBJ2-4, with D perhaps matching TRBD2 (5 bases). The end of the DNA is better explained by TRBJ2-7, so the J call may be wrong. There are 14 residues in the CDR3. Per germline, CDR1 MNHNY and CDR2 SVGAGI (reference sequence). The CDR3 region has the DNA TGTGCCAGCAGTTTCAGGCGGGTTGACTACGAGCAGTACTTC. It encodes CASSFRRVDYEQYF.

This clonotype has ten or more counts. This chain links TRBV7-6 with TRBJ2-7; maybe TRBD2 (5 bases). Germline V CDR1 and CDR2: SGHVS, FNYEAQ. V was pared by 5 bases and J by 4 bases, with 18 bases between. The CDR3 contains 15 residues. The CDR3 DNA sequence: TGTGCCAGCAGCATAGACCCCGGACGGGGATACGAGCAGTACTTC. Its translation: CASSIDPGRGYEQYF.

This chain connects TRBV4-3 to TRBJ1-6; 9 nucleotides line up with TRBD1. CDR1 and CDR2 from the germline V gene are LGHNA and YSLEER. The length of the CDR3 is 15 residues. V dropped 4 bases and J dropped 8; count of bases not matched to a gene: 6. The CDR3 region has the DNA TGCGCCAGCAGCCCCCCGGGACAGGGAGATTCACCCCTCCACTTT. Translated: CASSPPGQGDSPLHF.